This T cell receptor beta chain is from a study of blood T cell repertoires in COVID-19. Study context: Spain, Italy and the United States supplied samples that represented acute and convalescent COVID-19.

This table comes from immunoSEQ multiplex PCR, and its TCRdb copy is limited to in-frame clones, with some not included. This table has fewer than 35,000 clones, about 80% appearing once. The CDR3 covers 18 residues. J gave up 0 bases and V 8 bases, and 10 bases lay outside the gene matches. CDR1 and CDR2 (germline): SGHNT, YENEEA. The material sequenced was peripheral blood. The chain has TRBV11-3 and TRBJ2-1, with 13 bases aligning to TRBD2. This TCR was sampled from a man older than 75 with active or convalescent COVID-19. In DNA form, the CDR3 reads TGTGCCAGCTCCACCGGGACTAGCGGGGCCAGCTCCTACAATGAGCAGTTCTTC. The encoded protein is CASSTGTSGASSYNEQFF.